These 12 T cell receptor beta chains originate from one sample sequenced in a study of OX40 agonist ivuxolimab in advanced cancers. Here immunoSEQ multiplex PCR was the method, and the copy in TCRdb shows in-frame clones only, minus some. The table includes 95,000 to 100,000 clones, roughly 93% detected once. The sample was CD4+ or CD8+ T cells sorted from blood, taken in a trial of the OX40 agonist ivuxolimab. The source is an adult with an advanced solid tumor such as melanoma, head and neck, liver or kidney cancer.

The chain combines TRBV6-1 with TRBJ2-2; D is uncertain. This CDR3 has 12 residues. Between the trimmed V and J ends, which lost 5 bases and 1 base, there was a span of 2 bases. Germline loops: CDR1 MNHNS, CDR2 SASEGT. The CDR3 is CASSRNTGELFF. The CDR3 DNA reads TGTGCCAGCAGTCGGAACACCGGGGAGCTGTTTTTT.

The chain couples TRBV18 to TRBJ2-2; 9 bases fit TRBD1. CDR1 KGHSH and CDR2 LQKENI come from the germline V gene. J gave up 3 bases and V 2 bases, and 1 base lay outside the gene matches. The CDR3 contains 15 residues. CDR3 sequence reads: CASSPGTGHTGELFF. The CDR3 DNA follows: TGTGCCAGCTCACCAGGGACAGGGCACACCGGGGAGCTGTTTTTT.

This chain connects TRBV7-3 to TRBJ1-3; a weak D match, TRBD1 (5 bases). Trimming took 4 bases from V and 1 from J, leaving 11 bases between them. The CDR3 contains 15 residues. Germline CDR1 reads SGHTA; CDR2 reads FQGTGA. CDR3 coding DNA: TGTGCCAGCAGCTCCCTGGGGGTGTCTGGAAACACCATATATTTT. It codes for CASSSLGVSGNTIYF.

This clone was detected only a few times. The DNA for the CDR3 is TGTGCCAGCACTAGACGGGACAAGGGTGGAAACACCATATATTTT. Protein: CASTRRDKGGNTIYF. The gene calls are TRBV6-6 and TRBJ1-3; D is perhaps TRBD1 (6 bases). V lost 7 bases, J lost 3 bases, and 16 bases lay in between. Germline lookup yields CDR1 MNHNY and CDR2 SVGAGI (reference sequence). CDR3 length equals 15 residues.

Of note for this clone: Other DNA sequences within the sample encode an identical CDR3. The V call is TRBV6-5, the J call TRBJ1-6, with unresolved D. Trimming took 0 bases from V and 0 from J, leaving 6 bases between them. CDR1 and CDR2 from the germline V gene are MNHEY and SVGAGI. The CDR3 has 16 residues. The CDR3 loop reads CASSYSGSSYNSPLHF. In DNA form, the CDR3 reads TGTGCCAGCAGTTACTCCGGCAGCTCCTATAATTCACCCCTCCACTTT.

V gene TRBV7-3 combines with J gene TRBJ2-1; possibly TRBD2 for D (6 bases). This CDR3 has 16 residues. The germline gives CDR1 SGHTA, CDR2 FQGTGA. Trimming stripped 7 bases from V and 1 base from J, with 17 bases between. CDR3 nucleotides: TGTGCCAGCACCTTGAGGGGCGGGATATCCTACAATGAGCAGTTCTTC. This translates into CASTLRGGISYNEQFF.

As DNA, the CDR3 is TGTGCTAGTGGTTTGTGGACAGGGGAGGCTGAAGCTTTCTTT. Protein product: CASGLWTGEAEAFF. The rearrangement joins TRBV12-5 to TRBJ1-1, with 9 positions matching TRBD1. V was clipped by 2 bases and J by 6 bases; unmatched bases: 4. The CDR3 spans 14 residues. Looked up from germline, CDR1 is LGHNT and CDR2 is FRNRAP.

The chain joins TRBV6-6 to TRBJ1-4; the D gene is possibly TRBD1 (5 bases). This CDR3 has 13 amino acids. Trimming took off 6 bases at V and 8 bases at J, with 13 bases between the two ends. Germline V gives CDR1 MNHNY, CDR2 SVGAGI (reference sequence). The DNA of the CDR3 is TGTGCCAGCAGGGGGACCCAATCCGAAAAACTGTTTTTT. Translating gives CASRGTQSEKLFF.

This clone was seen a single time. The chain links TRBV28 to TRBJ1-2, with D unclear. The CDR3 totals 14 residues. The V gene lost 6 bases and the J gene lost 1 base, with 12 bases spanning the gap. The germline V gene encodes CDR1 MDHEN and CDR2 SYDVKM. For the CDR3, the DNA is TGTGCCAGCAGCGTAAGTCGGGGTAACTATGGCTACACCTTC. Protein product: CASSVSRGNYGYTF.

The gene calls are TRBV4-1 and TRBJ1-6, with D possibly being TRBD1 (5 bases). The CDR3 is 18 amino acids. CDR1 is MGHRA, CDR2 YSYEKL, per germline. Deletions cut 1 base from V and 2 bases from J, with 15 bases between. The CDR3 nucleotides read TGCGCCAGCAGCCAAGGGTTGGCAGGGCAGACCTATAATTCACCCCTCCACTTT. Amino acids: CASSQGLAGQTYNSPLHF.

The genes are TRBV7-2 and TRBJ2-7; unclear D gene. V was clipped by 3 bases and J by 0 bases, with 9 bases between them. This CDR3 region has 14 residues. The germline V gene has CDR1 SGHTA and CDR2 FQGNSA. The CDR3 DNA reads as TGTGCCAGCAGCTTCCGTCCTAGCTCCTACGAGCAGTACTTC. It yields the protein CASSFRPSSYEQYF.

The chain employs TRBV27 and TRBJ2-3; tentative D call: TRBD2 (6 bases). The CDR3 sequence is 14 residues long. Germline V gene sequence: CDR1 MNHEY, CDR2 SMNVEV (reference sequence). V dropped 4 bases and J dropped 0 bases, with 8 bases sitting between them. CDR3 in amino acids: CASSWLASTDTQYF. CDR3 DNA: TGTGCCAGCAGTTGGCTAGCGAGCACAGATACGCAGTATTTT.